Sequencing of this T cell receptor beta chain was carried out in a study of tumor-infiltrating lymphocytes in primary liver carcinoma. Of note for this clonotype: Antigen unknown. One junction end disagrees with the germline gene, perhaps due to a read error.

TCR beta cDNA was reverse-transcribed from roughly 520 ng of total RNA. The reaction used a constant-region primer and ProtoScript II reverse transcriptase. ARM-PCR was slightly modified, and three nested multiplex PCR rounds with it gave rise to the TCR beta libraries. TCRdb reprocessed the multiplex PCR reads via MiXCR and lists one record per CDR3 protein. The table lists under 200,000 distinct CDR3 sequences, about 82% of them singletons. General study points: No more than about 8-24% of top clones could be seen in all five tumor regions. Tumor region pairs overlapped more than did tumor-adjacent and tumor-blood pairs.

Co-extraction yielded RNA and DNA from 20-30 mg of unsorted bulk tissue. Every patient in the cohort had a primary liver carcinoma. That carcinoma was treated by surgical resection. Every tumor contributed samples taken at five separate regions. The sequenced material came from tumor tissue from primary liver carcinoma. The receptor comes from a man in his forties with primary liver carcinoma and hepatitis B virus infection.

In nucleotides, the CDR3 is TGTGCCAGCCAGCGGCCGCGCTCTGGGACCAACATCCTGACTTTC. It specifies CASQRPRSGTNILTF. This chain uses TRBV11-2 with TRBJ2-6; D is tentatively TRBD1 or TRBD2 (5 bases each). Germline lookup yields CDR1 SGHAT and CDR2 FQNNGV. The CDR3 is 15 residues long. The full variable domain, rest sourced from reference TRBV11-2 and TRBJ2-6, is EAGVAQSPRYKIIEKRQSVAFWCNPISGHATLYWYQQILGQGPKLLIQFQNNGVVDDSQLPKDRFSAERLKGVDSTLKIQPAKLEDSAVYLCASQRPRSGTNILTFGAGSRLTVL.